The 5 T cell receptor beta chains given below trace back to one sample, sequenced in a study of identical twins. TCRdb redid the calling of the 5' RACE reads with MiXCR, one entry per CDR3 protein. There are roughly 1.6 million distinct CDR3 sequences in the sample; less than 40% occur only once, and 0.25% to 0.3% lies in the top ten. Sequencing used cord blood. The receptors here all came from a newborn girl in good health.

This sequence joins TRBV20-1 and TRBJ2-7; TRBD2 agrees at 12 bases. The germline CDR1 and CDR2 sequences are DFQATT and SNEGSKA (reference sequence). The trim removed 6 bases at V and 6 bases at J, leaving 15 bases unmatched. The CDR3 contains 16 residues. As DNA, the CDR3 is TGCAGTGCCCACCGGGGGCTAGCGGGAGGGGTTTGCGAGCAGTACTTC. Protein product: CSAHRGLAGGVCEQYF.

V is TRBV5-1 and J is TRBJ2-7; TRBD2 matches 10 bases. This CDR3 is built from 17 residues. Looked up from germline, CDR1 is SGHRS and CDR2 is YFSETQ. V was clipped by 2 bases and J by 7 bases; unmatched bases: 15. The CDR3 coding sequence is TGCGCCAGCAGCTTACGGCTAGCGGGAGATCTCCCCCTAGAGCAGTACTTC. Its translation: CASSLRLAGDLPLEQYF.

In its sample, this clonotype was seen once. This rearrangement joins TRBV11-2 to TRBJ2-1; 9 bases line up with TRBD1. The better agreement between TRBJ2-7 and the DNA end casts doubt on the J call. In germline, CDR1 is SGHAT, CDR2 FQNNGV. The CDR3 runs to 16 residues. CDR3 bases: TGTGCCAGCAGCCAACAGGGGGCCCTATCCTACAATGAGCAGTACTTC. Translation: CASSQQGALSYNEQYF.

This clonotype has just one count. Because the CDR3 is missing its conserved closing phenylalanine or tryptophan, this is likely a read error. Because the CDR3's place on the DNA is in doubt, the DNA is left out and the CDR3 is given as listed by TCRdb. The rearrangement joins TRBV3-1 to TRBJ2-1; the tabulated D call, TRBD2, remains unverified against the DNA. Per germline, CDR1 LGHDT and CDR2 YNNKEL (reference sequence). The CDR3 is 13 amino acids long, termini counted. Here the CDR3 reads CASSQGLSGSRFL.

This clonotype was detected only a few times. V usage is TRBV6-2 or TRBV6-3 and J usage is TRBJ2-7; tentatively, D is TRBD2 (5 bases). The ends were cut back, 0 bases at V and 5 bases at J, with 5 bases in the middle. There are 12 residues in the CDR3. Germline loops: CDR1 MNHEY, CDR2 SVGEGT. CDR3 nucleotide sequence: TGTGCCAGCAGTTACTCGAGGGACGAGCAGTACTTC. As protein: CASSYSRDEQYF.